These 26 T cell receptor beta chains originate from one sample sequenced in a study of blood T cell repertoires in COVID-19. TCRdb's copy holds only in-frame clones and misses some; the assay was immunoSEQ multiplex PCR. The repertoire has about 140,000 clones, 75% to 85% of them found once; the top ten carry about 3.2%. Sequencing input: peripheral blood. These receptors all stem from a man aged 45-60 years with acute or convalescent COVID-19.

V is TRBV25-1 and J is TRBJ2-1; TRBD1 might be the D (5 bases). This CDR3 is 14 amino acids long. Per the germline V gene, CDR1 is MGHDK and CDR2 is SYGVNS. V was shortened by 3 bases and J by 3 bases, with 9 bases between the two germline ends. The DNA of the CDR3 is TGTGCCAGCAGTGAGGCAGGGTTCTACAATGAGCAGTTCTTC. Protein product: CASSEAGFYNEQFF.

As for this clone: Compared with germline, one end of the junction differs, possibly owing to a read error. The chain couples TRBV3-1 (or the pseudogene TRBV3-2) to TRBJ1-3, with 7 positions matching TRBD1. The CDR3 loop spans 15 amino acids. The germline gives CDR1 LGHDT, CDR2 YNNKEL (reference sequence). The CDR3 nucleotides read TGTGCCAGCAGCGTCGACAGGGCGCCTGGGAACACCATATATTTT. Encoded protein: CASSVDRAPGNTIYF.

CDR3 nucleotides: TGTGCCAGCAGTTACAGGGACAGGGGGGACACTGAAGCTTTCTTT. This encodes CASSYRDRGDTEAFF. V and J are TRBV6-5 and TRBJ1-1, with 11 bases fitting TRBD1. Germline V CDR1 and CDR2: MNHEY, SVGAGI. V trimming: 2 bases; J trimming: 3 bases; junction bases outside the gene matches: 2. This CDR3 spans 15 amino acids.

This chain uses TRBV18 with TRBJ1-1, with 11 nucleotides matching TRBD1. The CDR3 consists of 18 residues. CDR1 and CDR2 from the germline V gene are KGHSH and LQKENI. Losses at the gene ends were 3 bases for V and 6 bases for J; bases not matched to a gene: 15. The CDR3 loop is CASSPFRDRGGPTPEAFF. CDR3 sequence (DNA): TGTGCCAGCTCACCTTTCCGGGACAGGGGGGGCCCAACCCCTGAAGCTTTCTTT.

This chain links TRBV7-2 with TRBJ1-3, with D uncertain. Germline V gene lookup returns CDR1 SGHTA and CDR2 FQGNSA. V was pared by 1 base and J by 0 bases, with 10 bases between. The CDR3 contains 16 residues. The CDR3 coding sequence is TGTGCCAGCAGCTTAGACGACACCCTCTCTGGAAACACCATATATTTT. Translated, it gives CASSLDDTLSGNTIYF.

The chain carries TRBV19 and TRBJ1-3; possibly TRBD1 for D (6 bases). CDR3 length equals 15 residues. With 5 bases removed from V and 2 bases from J, the gap between germline ends came to 13 bases. Looked up from germline, CDR1 is LNHDA and CDR2 is SQIVND (reference sequence). The CDR3 spells CASSFFRGTGNTIYF. The DNA for the CDR3 is TGTGCCAGTAGTTTTTTCAGGGGTACTGGAAACACCATATATTTT.

The gene calls are TRBV6-5 and TRBJ1-1, with 8 nucleotides matching TRBD1. Trimming removed 0 bases from V and 7 bases from J; junction bases left unmatched: 7. The CDR3 runs 15 residues. From germline, CDR1 is MNHEY and CDR2 SVGAGI. The CDR3 sequence is CASSYSRTGWSEAFF. In DNA, the CDR3 is TGTGCCAGCAGTTACTCGCGGACAGGGTGGAGTGAAGCTTTCTTT.

This clone was recorded only once. This chain links TRBV3-1 (or the pseudogene TRBV3-2) with TRBJ2-7; TRBD1 is a possible D gene (5 bases). The V gene's germline CDR1 is LGHDT and CDR2 YNNKEL (reference sequence). The CDR3 is 14 residues long. Trimming removed 3 bases from V and 1 base from J, with 10 bases in between. DNA for the CDR3: TGTGCCAGCAGCCATTTAGACAGATCCTACGAGCAGTACTTC. It specifies CASSHLDRSYEQYF.

The genes are TRBV21-1 and TRBJ1-2; the listed D gene, TRBD1, was not tested against the DNA. TRBV21-1 is a known pseudogene. The CDR3 contains 13 residues. The CDR3 sequence: CATSKRQDYGYTF. DNA of the CDR3: TGTGCCACCAGCAAGCGACAGGACTATGGCTACACCTTC.

The sample holds a few counts of this clone. The chain recombines TRBV15 with TRBJ1-5; D possibly corresponds to TRBD1 (6 bases). Germline CDR1 and CDR2: LNHNV and YYDKDF (reference sequence). V was clipped by 1 base and J by 7 bases, with 17 bases between them. CDR3 size: 16 residues. CDR3: CATSRGGGAGQQPQHF. CDR3 in DNA: TGTGCCACCAGCAGAGGAGGGGGGGCAGGGCAACAGCCCCAGCATTTT.

The chain joins TRBV5-1 to TRBJ1-4; 9 bases map to TRBD1. The J segment lost 2 bases and the V segment lost 4 bases, leaving 3 bases of the junction unmatched. CDR3 length: 15 residues. The germline V gene has CDR1 SGHRS and CDR2 YFSETQ. CDR3 loop: CASSPTGGTNEKLFF. For the CDR3, the DNA is TGCGCCAGCAGCCCGACAGGGGGGACTAATGAAAAACTGTTTTTT. Full variable domain (rest looked up from reference TRBV5-1 and TRBJ1-4): KAGVTQTPRYLIKTRGQQVTLSCSPISGHRSVSWYQQTPGQGLQFLFEYFSETQRNKGNFPGRFSGRQFSNSRSEMNVSTLELGDSALYLCASSPTGGTNEKLFFGSGTQLSVL.

DNA of the CDR3: TGTGCCAGCAGTGAATATGGGACAGGGGGCTACGAGCAGTACTTC. It codes for CASSEYGTGGYEQYF. V gene TRBV6-1 combines with J gene TRBJ2-7; TRBD1 matches 11 bases. This CDR3 region has 15 residues. The V gene end was trimmed by 2 bases and the J gene end by 3 bases; junction bases not matched to a gene: 3. The germline gives CDR1 MNHNS, CDR2 SASEGT.

This clone was observed at least ten times. One end of the junction does not line up with germline, which may come from a read error. The CDR3 bases are TGTGCCCTCGCGAGGCTAGCGGCCTCCGACGAGCAGTACTTC. Translated: CALARLAASDEQYF. The chain carries TRBV7-8 and TRBJ2-7, with 7 bases aligning to TRBD2. The CDR3 is 14 residues long. From germline, CDR1 is SGHVS and CDR2 FQNEAQ.

The rearrangement links TRBV9 to TRBJ2-7; D call uncertain. This CDR3 is built from 14 residues. Trimming left V 0 bases short and J 3 bases short, with 10 bases between. The germline V gene encodes CDR1 SGDLS and CDR2 YYNGEE. As DNA, the CDR3 is TGTGCCAGCAGCGTAGCATCCAGTTTCTACGAGCAGTACTTC. Translating it yields CASSVASSFYEQYF.

This clone was picked up one time. This chain connects TRBV27 to TRBJ1-5, with D maybe TRBD1 (5 bases). The CDR3 loop spans 15 amino acids. The germline gives CDR1 MNHEY, CDR2 SMNVEV (reference sequence). Trimming took 7 bases from V and 0 from J, leaving 13 bases between them. CDR3 sequence: CASKSRVYSNQPQHF. The CDR3 bases are TGTGCCAGCAAAAGCAGGGTTTATAGCAATCAGCCCCAGCATTTT.

The V call is TRBV5-1, the J call TRBJ2-1, with D tentatively TRBD1 (7 bases). The V gene lost 5 bases and the J gene lost 3 bases, with 18 bases spanning the gap. The germline gives CDR1 SGHRS, CDR2 YFSETQ. CDR3 size: 16 residues. The CDR3 here is CASSWNPGDSYNEQFF. For the CDR3, the DNA is TGCGCCAGCAGTTGGAACCCGGGGGACAGCTACAATGAGCAGTTCTTC.

This clone was detected only a few times. V is TRBV27 and J is TRBJ2-5; D is unresolved. Per germline, CDR1 MNHEY and CDR2 SMNVEV (reference sequence). Trimming shortened V by 6 bases and J by 1 base, and 9 bases separated the two germline ends. The CDR3 spans 13 residues. The CDR3 bases are TGTGCCAGCAGATCAAATTTCCAAGAGACCCAGTACTTC. It specifies CASRSNFQETQYF.

The rearrangement uses TRBV10-3 and TRBJ1-1; unclear D gene. V gave up 2 bases and J gave up 7 bases, with 14 bases separating them. The CDR3 is made up of 14 amino acids. Germline V CDR1 and CDR2: ENHRY, SYGVKD. As DNA, the CDR3 is TGTGCCATCAGTGAGGGTTCGGAGACGCGTGAAGCTTTCTTT. Translated: CAISEGSETREAFF.

The chain uses TRBV2 and TRBJ1-1, with TRBD1 identical over 9 bases. The CDR3 is 15 amino acids. Per germline, CDR1 SNHLY and CDR2 FYNNEI. The J segment lost 5 bases and the V segment lost 0 bases, leaving 4 bases of the junction unmatched. In nucleotides, the CDR3 is TGTGCCAGCAGTGAAGCGTGGACAGGGGTGACTGAAGCTTTCTTT. Translated: CASSEAWTGVTEAFF.

The J gene is TRBJ2-4, the V gene TRBV28; the D gene is possibly TRBD1 (6 bases). The V end was cut by 7 bases, the J end by 8 bases, with 15 bases between. Germline V CDR1 and CDR2: MDHEN, SYDVKM. The CDR3 spans 13 residues. The CDR3 loop is CASTGHVTDIQYF. In DNA form, the CDR3 reads TGTGCCAGCACGGGACATGTTACTGACATTCAGTACTTC.

In this sample, this clone turned up once. CDR3: CASSPGRGHGSGAEAFF. The DNA of the CDR3 is TGTGCCAGCAGCCCGGGGCGGGGACACGGAAGCGGGGCTGAAGCTTTCTTT. The V call is TRBV11-2, the J call TRBJ1-1, with a weak D call TRBD1 (6 bases). This CDR3 has 17 amino acids. V was trimmed by 5 bases and J by 6 bases, leaving 25 bases between them. CDR1 is SGHAT, CDR2 FQNNGV, per germline.

The chain combines TRBV9 with TRBJ2-7; a weak D match, TRBD2 (7 bases). V lost 3 bases and J 6 bases, leaving 16 bases between the germline ends. The germline V gene has CDR1 SGDLS and CDR2 YYNGEE. The CDR3 covers 14 residues. The CDR3 region is CASSAEGGGVEQYF. The CDR3 DNA is TGTGCCAGCAGCGCAGAGGGGGGAGGGGTCGAGCAGTACTTC.

V and J are TRBV9 and TRBJ2-2, with D possibly matching TRBD2 (6 bases). Germline CDR1 is SGDLS and CDR2 is YYNGEE. The CDR3 has 15 amino acids. Trimming cost V 0 bases and J 4 bases, with 10 bases left between them. The CDR3 loop reads CASSVGRGTTGELFF. In nucleotides, the CDR3 is TGTGCCAGCAGCGTAGGTCGCGGGACCACCGGGGAGCTGTTTTTT.

This chain links TRBV27 with TRBJ2-3, with TRBD2 matching 9 bases. From germline, CDR1 is MNHEY and CDR2 SMNVEV (reference sequence). The CDR3 totals 15 residues. V shed 2 bases and J 5 bases; nucleotides not matched to a gene: 5. CDR3 DNA: TGTGCCAGCAGTTTAGCGGGAGGGGCTAAAGATACGCAGTATTTT. Translating it yields CASSLAGGAKDTQYF.

This rearrangement joins TRBV6-5 to TRBJ1-1; 8 bases line up with TRBD1. Trimming removed 4 bases from V and 3 bases from J; junction bases left unmatched: 1. The CDR3 runs to 13 residues. CDR1 and CDR2 from the germline V gene are MNHEY and SVGAGI. CDR3 DNA: TGTGCCAGCAGTTTACAGGGGGACACTGAAGCTTTCTTT. It specifies CASSLQGDTEAFF.

V is TRBV6-5 and J is TRBJ1-6; no clear D. Germline V gene data show CDR1 as MNHEY and CDR2 as SVGAGI. The CDR3 extends over 15 amino acids. Deletions cut 2 bases from V and 7 bases from J, with 12 bases between. The CDR3 protein is CASSYNGQLNSPLHF. CDR3 bases: TGTGCCAGCAGTTACAATGGGCAGCTAAATTCACCCCTCCACTTT.